This T cell receptor (beta chain) derives from a study of regulatory T cells in long-lasting Graves disease. This clonotype was detected ten times or more. The antigen remains undetermined. The time point: newly diagnosed GD, antithyroid drugs for less than 3 months. PBMC-extracted RNA yielded the TCR library. V shed 5 bases, J shed 8 bases, and the junction held 4 bases outside the gene matches. This CDR3 comprises 12 residues. Germline CDR1 and CDR2: SGHTA and FQGNSA. Investigators prepared the TCR beta libraries by applying iRepertoire HTBI primers and Arm-PCR of CDR3 regions. TCRdb reprocessed the multiplex PCR reads with MiXCR, giving one entry per CDR3 protein. The sample lists approximately 230,000 distinct CDR3 sequences, around 19% occurring once. Regarding the study as a whole: Patients with persistent disease showed a bias toward TRBV28, TRBJ1-2 and TRBJ2-5. The study found persistent patients shared more public clonotypes (fewer than 3,000) than new patients (over 850). Relative to newly diagnosed Graves' patients, persistent ones had lower TCR diversity.

The sample consisted of peripheral blood mononuclear cells (PBMCs), taken at new diagnosis, from a patient treated with antithyroid drugs. The J gene is TRBJ2-3, the V gene TRBV7-2, with 7 bases identical to TRBD2. The sequence was obtained from a female donor with Graves disease. The CDR3 loop reads CASSIPGGTQYF. DNA for the CDR3: TGTGCCAGCAGCATACCGGGGGGTACGCAGTATTTT.